This passage covers 22 T cell receptor beta chains from one sample sequenced in a study of cytomegalovirus exposure and HLA in healthy donors. Assay used: immunoSEQ multiplex PCR; TCRdb lists only in-frame clones, some missing. The sample shows over 100,000 clones, around 92% of them seen only once. The sequenced material came from PBMCs. The source is a man in his thirties or forties in good health and CMV-seronegative.

The chain is built from TRBV4-1 and TRBJ1-5; TRBD1 is a possible D gene (5 bases). With 6 bases removed from V and 0 bases from J, the gap between germline ends came to 9 bases. This CDR3 has 14 amino acids. Germline loops: CDR1 MGHRA, CDR2 YSYEKL. CDR3: CASSRGNSNQPQHF. In DNA form, the CDR3 reads TGCGCCAGCAGTCGGGGGAATAGCAATCAGCCCCAGCATTTT.

V usage is TRBV7-9 and J usage is TRBJ2-7, with D tentatively TRBD2 (6 bases). The CDR3 totals 14 residues. With 1 base removed from V and 3 bases from J, the gap between germline ends came to 10 bases. Germline assignment: CDR1 SEHNR and CDR2 FQNEAQ (reference sequence). CDR3 DNA sequence: TGTGCCAGCAGCTTAGGGGGGGAACTCTACGAGCAGTACTTC. This gives the protein CASSLGGELYEQYF.

The CDR3 protein is CASSFPGSDEQYF. The CDR3 DNA reads TGCGCCAGCAGCTTTCCAGGGTCGGACGAGCAGTACTTC. The chain has TRBV5-1 and TRBJ2-7; a weak D match, TRBD1 (5 bases). CDR1 and CDR2 from the germline V gene are SGHRS and YFSETQ. V dropped 2 bases and J dropped 5 bases, with 11 bases sitting between them. The CDR3 spans 13 residues.

This clone was recorded once. This chain uses TRBV2 with TRBJ1-5, with a weak D call TRBD1 (5 bases). V was cut by 7 bases and J by 4 bases, with 14 bases left in between. CDR3 length equals 14 residues. Germline CDR1 reads SNHLY; CDR2 reads FYNNEI. The CDR3 nucleotides are TGTGCCAGCACCGGGGGACGGGGGAATCAGCCCCAGCATTTT. Protein: CASTGGRGNQPQHF.

This sequence joins TRBV29-1 and TRBJ2-7, with D possibly being TRBD1 (6 bases). Trimming cost V 1 base and J 0 bases, with 13 bases left between them. The germline V gene encodes CDR1 SQVTM and CDR2 ANQGSEA. The CDR3 loop spans 15 amino acids. CDR3: CSVEVGDRSSYEQYF. CDR3 nucleotide sequence: TGCAGCGTTGAAGTTGGAGACAGGAGCTCCTACGAGCAGTACTTC.

The chain uses TRBV11-1 and TRBJ1-6; tentative D call: TRBD1 (6 bases). Trimming removed 5 bases from V and 7 bases from J, with 12 bases in between. CDR3 length: 14 residues. From germline, CDR1 is SGHAT and CDR2 FQDESV (reference sequence). The chain's CDR3 is CASSQDRLNSPLHF. The CDR3, as DNA: TGTGCCAGCAGCCAGGACAGATTAAATTCACCCCTCCACTTT. The full variable domain, its missing parts supplied by reference TRBV11-1 and TRBJ1-6, is EAEVAQSPRYKITEKSQAVAFWCDPISGHATLYWYRQILGQGPELLVQFQDESVVDDSQLPKDRFSAERLKGVDSTLKIQPAELGDSAMYLCASSQDRLNSPLHFGNGTRLTVT.

The rearrangement uses TRBV19 and TRBJ2-7; 7 nucleotides agree with TRBD1. The V gene end was trimmed by 1 base and the J gene end by 2 bases; junction bases not matched to a gene: 5. The CDR3 consists of 15 residues. Germline V CDR1 and CDR2: LNHDA, SQIVND (reference sequence). The CDR3 bases are TGTGCCAGTAGTATAGGGACAGGCCTTACCTACGAGCAGTACTTC. Amino acids: CASSIGTGLTYEQYF.

This chain links TRBV5-4 with TRBJ2-2; the D is unclear. Trimming shortened V by 2 bases and J by 5 bases, and 7 bases separated the two germline ends. The CDR3 covers 13 residues. CDR1 is SGHNT, CDR2 YYREEE, per germline (reference sequence). As DNA, the CDR3 is TGTGCCAGCAGCTTATGGGCAACCGGGGAGCTGTTTTTT. Protein product: CASSLWATGELFF.

This clone was seen a few times. The V call is TRBV28, the J call TRBJ1-2; 7 bases match TRBD1. This CDR3 is built from 11 residues. Germline CDR1 is MDHEN and CDR2 is SYDVKM. After removal of 11 bases from V and 5 bases from J, the junction contained 5 bases not matched to a gene. The CDR3 nucleotides read TGTGCCGGCGGGACAGAGTATGGCTACACCTTC. Translation: CAGGTEYGYTF.

The chain employs TRBV10-1 and TRBJ1-3; no clear D. Germline CDR1 reads WNHNN; CDR2 reads SYGVQD (reference sequence). Trimming stripped 3 bases from V and 9 bases from J, with 18 bases between. The CDR3 consists of 15 residues. This CDR3 reads CASSEVVRVRSTIYF. CDR3 coding DNA: TGCGCCAGCAGTGAAGTAGTGAGGGTCCGCAGCACCATATATTTT.

The chain has TRBV6-5 and TRBJ2-1; TRBD2 aligns across 7 bases. This CDR3 is 13 amino acids long. Germline CDR1 reads MNHEY; CDR2 reads SVGAGI. Germline trimming cut 8 bases from V and 7 bases from J; bases unmatched to any gene: 8. The CDR3 reads CASSPGGSNEQFF. The CDR3 nucleotides are TGTGCCAGCTCGCCGGGGGGTTCAAATGAGCAGTTCTTC.

J is TRBJ2-2 and V is TRBV2; D possibly corresponds to TRBD1 (6 bases). Germline V CDR1 and CDR2: SNHLY, FYNNEI. This CDR3 region has 16 residues. The germline V and J ends were trimmed by 7 bases and 1 base, with 16 bases remaining between them. This CDR3 is CASKGGGQQNTGELFF. The CDR3 DNA sequence: TGTGCCAGCAAAGGGGGTGGGCAACAGAACACCGGGGAGCTGTTTTTT.

The chain links TRBV14 to TRBJ2-7; a weak D match, TRBD1 (6 bases). Germline V gene sequence: CDR1 SGHDN, CDR2 FVKESK. CDR3 length: 13 amino acids. V shed 4 bases and J shed 3 bases, with 10 bases lying between them. CDR3 nucleotides: TGTGCCAGCAGCCTCGACAGGTTCTACGAGCAGTACTTC. The encoded protein is CASSLDRFYEQYF.

J is TRBJ2-7 and V is TRBV6-1, with a weak D call TRBD2 (6 bases). The CDR3 totals 13 residues. Germline loops: CDR1 MNHNS, CDR2 SASEGT. V was clipped by 7 bases and J by 1 base, with 11 bases between them. CDR3 in amino acids: CASNRELSYEQYF. In DNA, the CDR3 is TGTGCCAGCAACCGGGAGTTATCCTACGAGCAGTACTTC.

The chain has TRBV29-1 and TRBJ2-5; TRBD2 agrees at 7 bases. The CDR3 is made up of 13 amino acids. The junction had 2 bases not matched to a gene; V was cut back by 2 bases and J by 2 bases. Germline V gene lookup returns CDR1 SQVTM and CDR2 ANQGSEA. The CDR3 bases are TGCAGCGTTGAAAACGGGAGGCAAGAGACCCAGTACTTC. As protein: CSVENGRQETQYF.

This chain uses TRBV7-2 with TRBJ1-3; D ambiguous. The CDR3 spans 13 residues. Trimming took off 8 bases at V and 0 bases at J, with 8 bases between the two ends. Germline CDR1 is SGHTA and CDR2 is FQGNSA. CDR3 sequence: CASRHSSGNTIYF. The CDR3 bases are TGTGCCAGCCGACACAGCTCTGGAAACACCATATATTTT. Full variable domain (outside the CDR3, taken from reference TRBV7-2 and TRBJ1-3): GAGVSQSPSNKVTEKGKDVELRCDPISGHTALYWYRQSLGQGLEFLIYFQGNSAPDKSGLPSDRFSAERTGGSVSTLTIQRTQQEDSAVYLCASRHSSGNTIYFGEGSWLTVV.

The chain has TRBV27 and TRBJ2-7; TRBD1 matches 7 bases. The CDR3 extends over 13 amino acids. Germline V gene lookup returns CDR1 MNHEY and CDR2 SMNVEV (reference sequence). Trimming removed 5 bases from V and 4 bases from J; junction bases left unmatched: 5. Written as DNA, the CDR3 is TGTGCCAGCAGTACACTACAGGGGTACGAGCAGTACTTC. This translates into CASSTLQGYEQYF.

The chain employs TRBV28 and TRBJ1-2, with D possibly matching TRBD1 (6 bases). V was clipped by 4 bases and J by 0 bases, with 15 bases between them. Per the germline V gene, CDR1 is MDHEN and CDR2 is SYDVKM. This CDR3 spans 16 amino acids. CDR3 DNA sequence: TGTGCCAGCAGTTACGGGACACAGATTACTAACTATGGCTACACCTTC. Residues: CASSYGTQITNYGYTF.

This chain joins TRBV9 and TRBJ2-2; D is unclear. The V end lost 1 base, the J end lost 0 bases, and 4 bases lay between the germline ends. CDR1 and CDR2 from the germline V gene are SGDLS and YYNGEE. The CDR3 is made up of 14 amino acids. CDR3 sequence (DNA): TGTGCCAGCAGCGTACCCGCGAACACCGGGGAGCTGTTTTTT. Translated, it gives CASSVPANTGELFF.

The chain joins TRBV27 to TRBJ2-1; 8 bases fit TRBD1. CDR3 length: 16 residues. V gave up 5 bases and J gave up 2 bases; unmatched junction bases: 8. The V gene's germline CDR1 is MNHEY and CDR2 SMNVEV (reference sequence). DNA for the CDR3: TGTGCCAGCAGTCGGCGAACAGGGGGTCCCTACAATGAGCAGTTCTTC. This translates into CASSRRTGGPYNEQFF.

The chain carries TRBV5-1 and TRBJ2-7; D not certain. This CDR3 contains 15 residues. Germline loops: CDR1 SGHRS, CDR2 YFSETQ. Trimming took off 0 bases at V and 5 bases at J, with 15 bases between the two ends. CDR3 sequence reads: CASSLGQEGIHEQYF. Written as DNA, the CDR3 is TGCGCCAGCAGCTTGGGTCAGGAAGGTATCCACGAGCAGTACTTC. The whole variable domain, filled in from reference TRBV5-1 and TRBJ2-7, reads KAGVTQTPRYLIKTRGQQVTLSCSPISGHRSVSWYQQTPGQGLQFLFEYFSETQRNKGNFPGRFSGRQFSNSRSEMNVSTLELGDSALYLCASSLGQEGIHEQYFGPGTRLTVT.

The V call is TRBV7-2, the J call TRBJ1-5, with 10 bases fitting TRBD1. V shed 3 bases and J 7 bases; nucleotides not matched to a gene: 6. Germline CDR1 is SGHTA and CDR2 is FQGNSA. The CDR3 contains 15 residues. The DNA for the CDR3 is TGTGCCAGCAGCTTCCAGACAGGGGGCATACAGCCCCAGCATTTT. It specifies CASSFQTGGIQPQHF.